Sequencing of this T cell receptor (beta chain) was carried out in a study of blood T cell repertoires in COVID-19. Study-wide context: Nucleic acid was either cDNA or gDNA, and it came from T cells, B-cell-depleted T cells, or PBMCs.

This CDR3 is built from 12 residues. Trimming cost V 6 bases and J 8 bases, with 14 bases left between them. CDR1 SGHRS and CDR2 YFSETQ come from the germline V gene. Per the study methods: Quantification of nucleated cells was approximated via reference gene primer amplification. Clones were sequenced by immunoSEQ multiplex PCR, and TCRdb holds only the in-frame ones, with some missing. The D gene and trimming were derived from the DNA, and the V and J assignments and clone size from that table. In the table there are over 150,000 clones, 70% to 90% of which are singletons. The chain carries TRBV5-1 and TRBJ1-1; tentatively, D is TRBD1 (5 bases). Sequenced sample: peripheral blood. The clonotype comes from a man between 50 and 59 years old with active or convalescent COVID-19. In DNA form, the CDR3 reads TGCGCCAGCACCCTGGGGGGGAACGAAGCTTTCTTT. This encodes CASTLGGNEAFF.